This paragraph covers one TCR beta chain sequence. The data belong to a study of PD-1 and CTLA-4 blockade in melanoma. Germline V gene data show CDR1 as MDHEN and CDR2 as SYDVKM. V shed 5 bases and J 7 bases; nucleotides not matched to a gene: 19. The CDR3 spans 18 residues. Method: immunoSEQ multiplex PCR; TCRdb's copy keeps in-frame clones and lacks some. Of about 16,000 clones in the sample, around three quarters were seen once. Sequenced material: CD8+ T cells from peripheral blood, taken from a patient given anti-PD-1 treatment. V usage is TRBV28 and J usage is TRBJ2-2, with TRBD2 matching over 7 bases. This receptor was taken from a human donor with melanoma. CDR3 sequence (DNA): TGTGCCAGCAGTACCCTCGTCGGGAGCGGGGCCAGGAGCGGGGAGCTGTTTTTT. It is translated as CASSTLVGSGARSGELFF. Full variable domain (missing parts from reference TRBV28 and TRBJ2-2): DVKVTQSSRYLVKRTGEKVFLECVQDMDHENMFWYRQDPGLGLRLIYFSYDVKMKEKGDIPEGYSVSREKKERFSLILESASTNQTSMYLCASSTLVGSGARSGELFFGEGSRLTVL.